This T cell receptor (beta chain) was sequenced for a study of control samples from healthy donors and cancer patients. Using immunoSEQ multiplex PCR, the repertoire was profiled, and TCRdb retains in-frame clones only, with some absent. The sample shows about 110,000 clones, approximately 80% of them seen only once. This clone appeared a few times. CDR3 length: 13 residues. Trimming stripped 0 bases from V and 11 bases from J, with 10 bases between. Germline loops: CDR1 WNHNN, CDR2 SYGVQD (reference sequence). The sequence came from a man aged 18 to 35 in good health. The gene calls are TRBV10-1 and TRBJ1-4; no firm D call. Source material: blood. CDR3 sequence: CASSESGPRKLFF. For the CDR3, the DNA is TGCGCCAGCAGTGAGTCGGGTCCTCGGAAACTGTTTTTT.